Each of the 15 T cell receptor beta chains below was sequenced from the same sample in a study of blood T cell repertoires in COVID-19. The assay was immunoSEQ multiplex PCR, and TCRdb's table has in-frame clones only and misses some. The sample shows over 80,000 clones, less than 85% of them seen only once. Sample: peripheral blood. All receptors derive from a woman of 80 years or more with active or convalescent COVID-19.

V is TRBV7-2 and J is TRBJ2-3; a possible D gene is TRBD1 (5 bases). The CDR3 is made up of 15 amino acids. V was cut by 0 bases and J by 4 bases, with 11 bases left in between. Per the germline V gene, CDR1 is SGHTA and CDR2 is FQGNSA. CDR3 in amino acids: CASSLAPARADTQYF. The CDR3 DNA sequence: TGTGCCAGCAGCTTAGCCCCCGCCAGGGCAGATACGCAGTATTTT.

The CDR3 loop is CASSQGADQETQYF. CDR3 bases: TGTGCCAGCAGCCAAGGGGCAGACCAAGAGACCCAGTACTTC. J is TRBJ2-5 and V is TRBV4-2; D gene uncertain. The CDR3 is 14 amino acids. The V end was cut by 1 base, the J end by 0 bases, with 6 bases between. The germline gives CDR1 LGHNA, CDR2 YNFKEQ.

This rearrangement joins TRBV19 to TRBJ2-5, with TRBD2 matching over 11 bases. Unmatched junction bases numbered 10, after V lost 6 bases and J lost 4 bases. The length of the CDR3 is 16 residues. The V gene's germline CDR1 is LNHDA and CDR2 SQIVND (reference sequence). The CDR3 region has the DNA TGTGCCAGTAGCCCAGGACTAGCGGGTGTCGGAGAGACCCAGTACTTC. Translation: CASSPGLAGVGETQYF.

The count of this clone is one. The rearrangement links TRBV7-8 to TRBJ2-7, with 7 bases identical to TRBD2. From germline, CDR1 is SGHVS and CDR2 FQNEAQ. J gave up 2 bases and V 3 bases, and 7 bases lay outside the gene matches. The CDR3 is 15 residues long. The DNA for the CDR3 is TGTGCCAGCAGCTTTTCCCGGGCGGGAGCCTACGAGCAGTACTTC. Its protein product is CASSFSRAGAYEQYF.

This clone was found once. The chain employs TRBV6-5 and TRBJ2-4; a weak D match, TRBD1 (5 bases). This CDR3 has 11 amino acids. V was shortened by 10 bases and J by 13 bases, with 17 bases between the two germline ends. The germline gives CDR1 MNHEY, CDR2 SVGAGI. The CDR3 loop reads CATGLGAAQYF. CDR3 DNA: TGTGCCACCGGCCTTGGGGCGGCACAGTACTTC.

This clone was detected only a few times. This rearrangement joins TRBV6-6 to TRBJ1-1, with TRBD1 matching 7 bases. With 7 bases clipped from V and 2 bases from J, the junction kept 10 bases outside the gene matches. The CDR3 runs to 15 residues. The V gene's germline CDR1 is MNHNY and CDR2 SVGAGI (reference sequence). Here the CDR3 reads CASNQQGNYNTEAFF. The CDR3, as DNA: TGTGCCAGCAACCAACAGGGGAATTATAACACTGAAGCTTTCTTT.

The chain joins TRBV24-1 to TRBJ2-3; TRBD2 aligns across 9 bases. Losses at the gene ends were 3 bases for V and 0 bases for J; bases not matched to a gene: 6. Germline lookup yields CDR1 KGHDR and CDR2 SFDVKD. This CDR3 contains 17 residues. The CDR3 nucleotides are TGTGCCACCAGTGATGACGGACTAGCGTCTAGCACAGATACGCAGTATTTT. Translating gives CATSDDGLASSTDTQYF.

The V gene is TRBV6-2 or TRBV6-3, the J gene TRBJ1-5; D uncertain. The CDR3 covers 15 residues. The germline CDR1 and CDR2 sequences are MNHEY and SVGEGT. Deletions cut 0 bases from V and 4 bases from J, with 10 bases between. In nucleotides, the CDR3 is TGTGCCAGCAGTTACTCGCCGGTAGCTAATCAGCCCCAGCATTTT. Translated, it gives CASSYSPVANQPQHF.

In its sample, this clone was seen a few times. This rearrangement joins TRBV28 to TRBJ2-1, with TRBD1 matching 10 bases. Trimming removed 6 bases from V and 1 base from J; junction bases left unmatched: 18. The germline V gene has CDR1 MDHEN and CDR2 SYDVKM. This CDR3 has 20 amino acids. As DNA, the CDR3 is TGTGCCAGCAGCCCACACCGGGACAGGGGAAGGCTCGGTTCCTACAATGAGCAGTTCTTC. The encoded protein is CASSPHRDRGRLGSYNEQFF.

The chain recombines TRBV6-4 with TRBJ1-5, with D unclear. The CDR3 runs to 13 residues. Germline CDR1 is MRHNA and CDR2 is SNTAGT. Between the trimmed V and J ends, which lost 5 bases and 7 bases, there was a span of 12 bases. The CDR3 region is CASSQLAGQPQHF. The CDR3 region has the DNA TGTGCCAGCAGTCAGCTGGCCGGGCAGCCCCAGCATTTT.

This clone was found a few times. This chain connects TRBV19 to TRBJ2-7; 10 nucleotides line up with TRBD1. V lost 6 bases, J lost 0 bases, and 5 bases stayed unmatched. Germline CDR1 reads LNHDA; CDR2 reads SQIVND (reference sequence). This CDR3 comprises 15 residues. The CDR3 sequence is CASRRGTGVSYEQYF. The CDR3 DNA follows: TGTGCCAGTAGGAGAGGGACAGGGGTCTCCTACGAGCAGTACTTC.

The chain uses TRBV2 and TRBJ1-1; a weak D match, TRBD1 (5 bases). The CDR3 is made up of 12 amino acids. Germline V gene sequence: CDR1 SNHLY, CDR2 FYNNEI. V gave up 3 bases and J gave up 6 bases, with 8 bases separating them. The DNA of the CDR3 is TGTGCCAGCAGTGAGTGGGGCCCTGAAGCTTTCTTT. Its translation: CASSEWGPEAFF.

This clone was observed a handful of times. V usage is TRBV28 and J usage is TRBJ2-5, with 7 bases matching TRBD1. Germline-derived CDR1 and CDR2 are MDHEN and SYDVKM. The CDR3 extends over 17 amino acids. The ends lost 8 bases at V and 5 bases at J; junction bases unmatched: 20. The chain's CDR3 is CASAIPWGRGTGETQYF. The CDR3 DNA reads as TGTGCCAGCGCGATACCTTGGGGCAGGGGGACGGGGGAGACCCAGTACTTC.

The V gene is TRBV10-3, the J gene TRBJ1-1; 8 bases fit TRBD1. CDR3 length equals 15 residues. V gave up 2 bases and J gave up 3 bases; unmatched junction bases: 5. The germline gives CDR1 ENHRY, CDR2 SYGVKD. Here the CDR3 DNA reads TGTGCCATCAGTGAGATGAACAGGGGGGACACTGAAGCTTTCTTT. Translation: CAISEMNRGDTEAFF.

This clone was seen just once. The rearrangement links TRBV7-2 to TRBJ2-5; tentative D call: TRBD2 (5 bases). The germline V gene has CDR1 SGHTA and CDR2 FQGNSA. The CDR3 has 14 amino acids. V was pared by 1 base and J by 5 bases, with 11 bases between. In nucleotides, the CDR3 is TGTGCCAGCAGCTTAGGTGGGAGTAGGGAGACCCAGTACTTC. This sequence encodes CASSLGGSRETQYF.